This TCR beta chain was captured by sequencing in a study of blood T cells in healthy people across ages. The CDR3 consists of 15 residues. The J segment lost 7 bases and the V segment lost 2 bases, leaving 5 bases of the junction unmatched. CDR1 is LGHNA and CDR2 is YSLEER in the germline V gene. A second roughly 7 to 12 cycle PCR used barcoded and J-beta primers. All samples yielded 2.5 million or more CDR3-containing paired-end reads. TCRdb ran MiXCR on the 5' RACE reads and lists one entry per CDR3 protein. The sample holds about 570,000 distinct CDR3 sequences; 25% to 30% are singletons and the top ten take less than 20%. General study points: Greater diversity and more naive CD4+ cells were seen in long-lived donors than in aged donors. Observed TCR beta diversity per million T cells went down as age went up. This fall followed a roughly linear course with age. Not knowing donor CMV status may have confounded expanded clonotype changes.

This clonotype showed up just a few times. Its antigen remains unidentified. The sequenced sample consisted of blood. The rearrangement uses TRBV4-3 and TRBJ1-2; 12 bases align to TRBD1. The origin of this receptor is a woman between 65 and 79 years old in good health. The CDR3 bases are TGCGCCAGCAGCCAACCGGGACAGGGGGCTGGTGGCTACACCTTC. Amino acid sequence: CASSQPGQGAGGYTF.